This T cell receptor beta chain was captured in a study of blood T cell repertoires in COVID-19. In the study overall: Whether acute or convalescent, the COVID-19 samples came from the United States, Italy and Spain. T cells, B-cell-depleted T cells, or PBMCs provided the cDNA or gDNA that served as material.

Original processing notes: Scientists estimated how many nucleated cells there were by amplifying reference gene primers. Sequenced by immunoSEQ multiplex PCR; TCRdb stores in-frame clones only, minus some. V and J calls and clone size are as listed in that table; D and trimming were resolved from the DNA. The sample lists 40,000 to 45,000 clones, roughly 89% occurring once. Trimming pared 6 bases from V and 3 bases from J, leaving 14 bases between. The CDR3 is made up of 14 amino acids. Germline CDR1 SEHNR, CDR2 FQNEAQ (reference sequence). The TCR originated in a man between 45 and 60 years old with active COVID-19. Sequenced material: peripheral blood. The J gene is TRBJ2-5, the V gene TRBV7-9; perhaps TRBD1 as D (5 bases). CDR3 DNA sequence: TGTGCCAGCAGTCCAAGGGGCCCCAAAGAGACCCAGTACTTC. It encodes CASSPRGPKETQYF.